This T cell receptor (beta chain) was sequenced for a study of beta chain features in type 1 diabetes. Investigators reverse transcribed all isolated RNA, so they sequenced expressed TCRB transcripts. Profiled with immunoSEQ multiplex PCR; TCRdb holds only in-frame clones, not every one. The sample contains about 710,000 clones, 11% to 15% of which appear only once. This clone was seen once. As yet, its antigen is unknown. Study results and limitations: When Type 1 diabetes patients were examined, their TCRB CDR3s proved moderately but significantly shorter in all four CD4+ subsets. Any HLA-type effect on TCRB rearrangement remained unresolved here.

The CDR3 extends over 12 amino acids. Germline V gene data show CDR1 as GTSNPN and CDR2 as SVGIG (reference sequence). The V gene lost 5 bases and the J gene lost 9 bases, with 11 bases spanning the gap. The sequenced material came from naive CD4+ T cells from blood. This sequence was found in a man aged 18 to 30 with type 1 diabetes. The gene calls are TRBV30 and TRBJ1-6; D unresolved. Here the CDR3 reads CAWGERTSPLHF. In DNA, the CDR3 is TGTGCCTGGGGCGAGCGGACTTCACCCCTCCACTTT.